These T cell receptor beta chains were read from a single sample in a study of blood T cell repertoires in COVID-19. Only in-frame clones appear in the TCRdb table, and some are missing; sequencing was by immunoSEQ multiplex PCR. The repertoire holds fewer than 250,000 clones, with just under 85% as singletons. The source material was peripheral blood. The receptors come from a man aged 50-59 years with acute or convalescent COVID-19. Both conserved end residues are part of each CDR3. The D gene is left open where the match is weak. For some rows the clone size is stated as once, few or many, or as a class when expanded; others skip it.

v_call: TRBV6-1; j_call: TRBJ2-1; d_call: TRBD2; clone_size: -; cdr3_aa: CASSDFSGSSYNEQFF; cdr3_nt: TGTGCCAGCAGTGATTTTAGCGGGAGCTCCTACAATGAGCAGTTCTTC
v_call: TRBV15; j_call: TRBJ2-2; d_call: TRBD1; clone_size: -; cdr3_aa: CATTLTGGTGELFF; cdr3_nt: TGTGCCACCACTCTGACAGGGGGCACCGGGGAGCTGTTTTTT
v_call: TRBV4-1; j_call: TRBJ2-2; d_call: TRBD1; clone_size: many; cdr3_aa: CASSQERDRGPGELFF; cdr3_nt: TGCGCCAGCAGCCAAGAGCGGGACAGGGGACCCGGGGAGCTGTTTTTT
v_call: TRBV6-1; j_call: TRBJ2-1; d_call: TRBD2; clone_size: -; cdr3_aa: CASSEDASGYNEQFF; cdr3_nt: TGTGCCAGCAGTGAAGACGCTAGCGGCTACAATGAGCAGTTCTTC
v_call: TRBV20-1; j_call: TRBJ2-2; d_call: -; clone_size: -; cdr3_aa: CSASPSYTGELFF; cdr3_nt: TGCAGTGCTAGTCCTAGCTACACCGGGGAGCTGTTTTTT
v_call: TRBV7-2; j_call: TRBJ2-3; d_call: -; clone_size: few; cdr3_aa: CASSLSGLSSTDTQYF; cdr3_nt: TGTGCCAGCAGCCTCTCGGGACTTTCTAGCACAGATACGCAGTATTTT
v_call: TRBV5-1; j_call: TRBJ2-7; d_call: TRBD1; clone_size: -; cdr3_aa: CASSLGDRVYEQYF; cdr3_nt: TGCGCCAGCAGCTTGGGGGACAGGGTTTACGAGCAGTACTTC
v_call: TRBV27; j_call: TRBJ1-2; d_call: -; clone_size: -; cdr3_aa: CASSLSSSYGYTF; cdr3_nt: TGTGCCAGCAGTTTATCATCGAGCTATGGCTACACCTTC
v_call: TRBV28; j_call: TRBJ2-7; d_call: TRBD1; clone_size: -; cdr3_aa: CASGTTGSIHEQYF; cdr3_nt: TGTGCCAGCGGAACGACAGGGTCTATCCACGAGCAGTACTTC
v_call: TRBV6-5; j_call: TRBJ2-3; d_call: -; clone_size: -; cdr3_aa: CASSTGPPDTQYF; cdr3_nt: TGTGCCAGCAGCACGGGTCCCCCAGATACGCAGTATTTT
v_call: TRBV7-9; j_call: TRBJ2-7; d_call: TRBD2; clone_size: -; cdr3_aa: CASSFRGAGTSVAYEQYF; cdr3_nt: TGTGCCAGCAGCTTTCGGGGGGCCGGGACTAGCGTAGCCTACGAGCAGTACTTC
v_call: TRBV29-1; j_call: TRBJ1-5; d_call: -; clone_size: once; cdr3_aa: CSVSQALNQPQHF; cdr3_nt: TGCAGCGTTAGTCAGGCCCTCAATCAGCCCCAGCATTTT
v_call: TRBV6-5; j_call: TRBJ2-7; d_call: -; clone_size: -; cdr3_aa: CAAAFSGYEQYF; cdr3_nt: TGTGCCGCCGCCTTTAGCGGCTACGAGCAGTACTTC
v_call: TRBV27; j_call: TRBJ2-1; d_call: -; clone_size: -; cdr3_aa: CASRMIEGGSYNEQFF; cdr3_nt: TGTGCCAGCAGGATGATAGAGGGCGGCTCCTACAATGAGCAGTTCTTC
v_call: TRBV15; j_call: TRBJ1-2; d_call: -; clone_size: few; cdr3_aa: CATSTRGGRDGYTF; cdr3_nt: TGTGCCACCAGCACCCGAGGGGGAAGGGATGGCTACACCTTC
v_call: TRBV5-1; j_call: TRBJ2-1; d_call: -; clone_size: -; cdr3_aa: CASSSQGSSSYNEQFF; cdr3_nt: TGCGCCAGCAGCTCCCAGGGGTCCAGCTCCTACAATGAGCAGTTCTTC
v_call: TRBV15; j_call: TRBJ2-1; d_call: -; clone_size: once; cdr3_aa: CATSRDSRETITLQHEQFF; cdr3_nt: TGTGCCACCAGCAGAGATTCGAGGGAGACGATCACTCTACAACATGAGCAGTTCTTC
v_call: TRBV21-1; j_call: TRBJ2-1; d_call: -; clone_size: -; cdr3_aa: CASSKYRGVAYNEQFF; cdr3_nt: TGTGCCAGCAGCAAGTACCGGGGGGTAGCCTACAATGAGCAGTTCTTC
v_call: TRBV14; j_call: TRBJ1-1; d_call: TRBD1; clone_size: -; cdr3_aa: CASSLLGQVTRNTEAFF; cdr3_nt: TGTGCCAGCAGCCTCCTAGGACAGGTGACTAGGAACACTGAAGCTTTCTTT
v_call: TRBV4-1; j_call: TRBJ1-5; d_call: -; clone_size: once; cdr3_aa: CASSQDPGWQPQHF; cdr3_nt: TGCGCCAGCAGCCAAGATCCAGGGTGGCAGCCCCAGCATTTT
v_call: TRBV28; j_call: TRBJ1-1; d_call: -; clone_size: -; cdr3_aa: CASSPGLGAEAFF; cdr3_nt: TGTGCCAGCAGTCCCGGGTTGGGAGCTGAAGCTTTCTTT
v_call: TRBV11-3; j_call: TRBJ1-1; d_call: -; clone_size: -; cdr3_aa: CASNQFRGLSMNTEAFF; cdr3_nt: TGTGCCAGCAACCAATTCAGGGGCCTCTCCATGAACACTGAAGCTTTCTTT
v_call: TRBV18; j_call: TRBJ1-5; d_call: TRBD1; clone_size: -; cdr3_aa: CASSPLEGASNQPQHF; cdr3_nt: TGTGCCAGCTCACCACTCGAGGGGGCAAGTAATCAGCCCCAGCATTTT
v_call: TRBV2; j_call: TRBJ2-1; d_call: TRBD2; clone_size: many; cdr3_aa: CASSAPGTSAREYNEQFF; cdr3_nt: TGTGCCAGCAGTGCTCCCGGGACTAGCGCTAGGGAGTACAATGAGCAGTTCTTC
v_call: TRBV5-1; j_call: TRBJ2-3; d_call: TRBD1; clone_size: -; cdr3_aa: CASSLGDRVVDTQYF; cdr3_nt: TGCGCCAGCAGCTTGGGCGACAGGGTCGTAGATACGCAGTATTTT
v_call: TRBV19; j_call: TRBJ1-1; d_call: TRBD1; clone_size: -; cdr3_aa: CASQGAVGGTEAFF; cdr3_nt: TGTGCCAGTCAGGGGGCAGTGGGTGGCACTGAAGCTTTCTTT
v_call: TRBV5-3; j_call: TRBJ1-5; d_call: -; clone_size: -; cdr3_aa: CARSLIGSGPASNQPQHF; cdr3_nt: TGTGCCAGAAGCTTGATCGGTTCAGGGCCCGCTAGCAATCAGCCCCAGCATTTT
v_call: TRBV3-1/TRBV3-2; j_call: TRBJ1-6; d_call: -; clone_size: -; cdr3_aa: CASSRQTYNSPLHF; cdr3_nt: TGTGCCAGCAGTCGACAGACATATAATTCACCCCTCCACTTT
v_call: TRBV28; j_call: TRBJ2-5; d_call: TRBD1; clone_size: -; cdr3_aa: CASRKGTGGTETQYF; cdr3_nt: TGTGCCAGCAGGAAAGGGACAGGGGGCACAGAGACCCAGTACTTC
v_call: TRBV30; j_call: TRBJ1-5; d_call: -; clone_size: few; cdr3_aa: CAWTTDRMGNQPQHF; cdr3_nt: TGTGCCTGGACTACGGACAGAATGGGCAATCAGCCCCAGCATTTT
v_call: TRBV13; j_call: TRBJ1-2; d_call: TRBD1; clone_size: -; cdr3_aa: CASSRGQGAVSFGYTF; cdr3_nt: TGTGCCAGCAGCCGCGGACAGGGGGCGGTTTCCTTTGGCTACACCTTC
v_call: TRBV5-1; j_call: TRBJ2-1; d_call: -; clone_size: -; cdr3_aa: CASSVEDSYNEQFF; cdr3_nt: TGCGCCAGCAGCGTGGAAGACAGCTACAATGAGCAGTTCTTC
v_call: TRBV29-1; j_call: TRBJ2-1; d_call: TRBD1; clone_size: -; cdr3_aa: CSTGQAYNEQFF; cdr3_nt: TGCAGCACAGGACAGGCTTACAATGAGCAGTTCTTC
v_call: TRBV19; j_call: TRBJ1-2; d_call: -; clone_size: once; cdr3_aa: CASSIWGGGGYTF; cdr3_nt: TGTGCCAGTAGTATATGGGGAGGAGGAGGCTACACCTTC
v_call: TRBV27; j_call: TRBJ2-5; d_call: TRBD2; clone_size: -; cdr3_aa: CASSLISGQQETQYF; cdr3_nt: TGTGCCAGCAGTTTAATTAGCGGGCAACAAGAGACCCAGTACTTC
v_call: TRBV7-8; j_call: TRBJ2-7; d_call: TRBD2; clone_size: once; cdr3_aa: CASNQYGGSSYEQYF; cdr3_nt: TGTGCCAGCAACCAATACGGCGGGAGTTCCTACGAGCAGTACTTC
v_call: TRBV19; j_call: TRBJ2-7; d_call: -; clone_size: -; cdr3_aa: CASSIAPRGDEQYF; cdr3_nt: TGTGCCAGTAGTATAGCCCCAAGGGGTGACGAGCAGTACTTC